These T cell receptor beta chains were read from a single sample in a study of T cells in localized non-small cell lung cancer. TCRdb keeps only in-frame clones here, not all; method: immunoSEQ multiplex PCR. Among roughly 30,000 clones listed, about 89% were seen once. This specimen was peripheral blood, taken before any cancer treatment. The source of these receptors is a female donor aged 60 or older with stage I lung adenocarcinoma. CDR3s include the opening cysteine and the closing phenylalanine or tryptophan. The order of the fields is J gene, clone size, D gene, V gene, CDR3 DNA, CDR3 protein. The D gene is left open where the match is weak. Rows may omit the clone size; those that give it use once, few, many or a size class.

>TRBJ2-6|-|-|TRBV27
TGTGCCAGCAGTTTTGGTGGTAGGGCTGGGGCCAACGTCCTGACTTTC
CASSFGGRAGANVLTF
>TRBJ1-4|once|TRBD1|TRBV7-9
TGTGCCAGCAGCTTGGGACAGGGGGCTAATGAAAAACTGTTTTTT
CASSLGQGANEKLFF
>TRBJ2-3|-|TRBD2|TRBV14
TGTGCCAGCAGCCGTCGGCTGACTAGCGGGAGCACAGATACGCAGTATTTT
CASSRRLTSGSTDTQYF
>TRBJ2-7|once|TRBD2|TRBV5-1
TGCGCCAGCAGCTTGGTTAGCGGGTCCTACGAGCAGTACTTC
CASSLVSGSYEQYF
>TRBJ1-1|-|-|TRBV5-1
TGCGCCAGTGGGACTTGGGCGAACACTGAAGCTTTCTTT
CASGTWANTEAFF
>TRBJ2-3|-|TRBD2|TRBV18
TGTGCCAGCTCAGCACTAGCGGGAGCCACAGATACGCAGTATTTT
CASSALAGATDTQYF
>TRBJ2-2|-|-|TRBV27
TGTGCCAGCACTGTATCTCGGAACACCGGGGAGCTGTTTTTT
CASTVSRNTGELFF
>TRBJ1-2|-|-|TRBV6-9
TGTGCCAGCAGTTTCACCGGGGGGGTTGGCTACACCTTC
CASSFTGGVGYTF
>TRBJ2-3|-|-|TRBV10-3
TGTGCCATCAGTGGGCGGGGAGACACAGATACGCAGTATTTT
CAISGRGDTDTQYF
>TRBJ2-1|-|-|TRBV7-2
TGTGCCAGCAGCTTAAGGAGCCCCCAACAGTTCTTC
CASSLRSPQQFF
>TRBJ2-1|-|TRBD2|TRBV5-1
TGCGCCAGCAGACTAGCGGGAGTCAGTAATGAGCAGTTCTTC
CASRLAGVSNEQFF
>TRBJ1-5|-|-|TRBV28
TGTGCCAGCAGTTTAAGGGGAGGAGGCAATCAGCCCCAGCATTTT
CASSLRGGGNQPQHF
>TRBJ1-1|once|-|TRBV6-1
TGTGCCAGCAGTGAGGGGTACAGGACGAACACTGAAGCTTTCTTT
CASSEGYRTNTEAFF
>TRBJ2-1|-|-|TRBV5-1
TGCGCCAGCAGCACGGTTAGCGGAAGCTCCTACAATGAGCAGTTCTTC
CASSTVSGSSYNEQFF
>TRBJ2-3|-|-|TRBV27
TGTGCCACCACCCGTGGGGGTGGCGCAGATACGCAGTATTTT
CATTRGGGADTQYF
>TRBJ2-5|-|-|TRBV9
TGTGCCAGCAGCGTTAATTCGGGGGAGACCCAGTACTTC
CASSVNSGETQYF